The entry below gives a single TCR beta chain sequence along with its context. The antigen is unknown. Use of 60 Vbeta and 13 Jbeta primers characterized the PCR. Produced via immunoSEQ multiplex PCR; TCRdb's table is partial and in-frame only. The sample has 200,000 or so clones, around 83% seen once. This CDR3 spans 13 amino acids. With 6 bases clipped from V and 7 bases from J, the junction kept 6 bases outside the gene matches. Germline V lookup: CDR1 MDHEN, CDR2 SYDVKM. The sample originates from a study of cytomegalovirus exposure and HLA in healthy donors. Overall study results and limits: For most TCR sequences rarity was the rule, although some public TCRs occurred in many donors. The Asian-associated ancestry cluster reportedly had fewer N-insertions than the roughly 700-donor mean in a later analysis.

The chain joins TRBV28 to TRBJ1-5; TRBD1 matches 7 bases. The TCR was taken from a girl aged 10-17 years in good health and CMV-seronegative. The sample comprised PBMCs. The CDR3: CASRGYRGQPQHF. The DNA of the CDR3 is TGTGCCAGCAGAGGTTACAGGGGCCAGCCCCAGCATTTT.